This T cell receptor (beta chain) was identified during a study of shared clonotypes between healthy human individuals. Sequencing used immunoSEQ multiplex PCR; TCRdb keeps in-frame clones, though not all of them. The sample has 780,000 or so clones; around 70% are singletons. The sequencing input was memory CD4+ T cells sorted from blood. Subset indicated: CD45RA-negative fraction. This sequence was found in a woman aged 30 to 39 in good health.

The CDR3 sequence: CASRSTGGSEETQYF. The CDR3 coding sequence is TGCGCCAGCAGGTCGACAGGGGGGTCAGAAGAGACCCAGTACTTC. V and J are TRBV5-1 and TRBJ2-5; 9 bases are shared with TRBD1. V shed 5 bases and J 3 bases; nucleotides not matched to a gene: 8. The CDR3 loop spans 15 amino acids. Germline V gene lookup returns CDR1 SGHRS and CDR2 YFSETQ.